This TCR beta chain is from a study of shared clonotypes between healthy human individuals (dated by TCRdb to 2018 to 2020). Notes on the research overall: A few men and a couple of women, aged 18 to 49 years, made up the cohort. For each donor, three plates each were used for CD4 naive and CD4 memory, two plates were used for CD8 naive, and one plate was used for CD8 memory. The study deeply sequenced blood TCR repertoires of five healthy adults to estimate repertoire size and the extent of clonotype sharing between individuals. To increase sequencing depth and limit assay-specific biases, different laboratories used diverse techniques to prepare libraries and sequence TCR repertoires. Between about 0.94 and 10 billion PBMCs per donor were obtained by leukapheresis. Study-wide conclusions, independent of this receptor: The genetic and exposure-history diversity represented was limited by the small number of donors. Higher generation probabilities were observed for clonotypes shared by all four sorted-subset donors than for non-shared clonotypes. Across a handful of donors, approximately 5% of naive CD4, roughly 3.3% of naive CD8, around 2.5% of memory CD4, and 0.4% of memory CD8 clonotypes were shared. Sampling was limited to blood, and TCR repertoires in tissue likely differ from TCR repertoires in blood. Even with the large sequencing depth, rarefaction of the sorted-subset datasets indicated that sequencing was incomplete. Naive subsets generally had larger estimated clonotype richness than memory subsets. Pairwise subsampling led to the expectation that sequencing depth would affect the degree of clonotype sharing among donors.

Using the deep immunoSEQ assay, multiplex PCR amplified TCR CDR3 regions from genomic DNA. Extracted genomic DNA from each cell subset was distributed evenly across all wells of several immunoSEQ 96-well plates, and each plate was treated as a replicate. For sorted subsets, each replicate PCR was loaded with 200 ng genomic DNA, equivalent to 30,000 or so T cell genomes. Purified libraries were quantified with a Qubit 3.0 fluorometer, sized on a Bioanalyzer 2100, and re-quantified with the KAPA Library Quantification kit. A separate single-read 150-cycle Illumina NextSeq 550 flow cell was used to sequence each immunoSEQ 96-well plate. The authors' analysis ran thus. Because the immunoSEQ output included only junctional sequences and no quality scores, the filtering could not be the same as the filtering used for full-length reads. To assign V/J genes and CDR3, sequences were annotated using PyIR, a Python wrapper for IgBLAST v1.9, with IMGT germline references. Reads were filtered out if the reads had weak V/J assignments (E-value above 1e-6), no CDR3, stop codons, out-of-frame junctions, or ambiguous translated residues. V3J clonotypes were defined by identical inferred V gene, J gene, and CDR3 amino acid sequence. The percentage overlap between two repertoires was calculated by dividing the number of shared unique clonotypes by the size of the smaller repertoire. Richness of each repertoire was evaluated using RTK rarefaction, the Chao1 estimator, and Recon v2.1 estimates of unobserved clonotypes. OLGA was used to compute generation probabilities for all TCRbeta clonotypes that the gDNA method yielded from four donors. As stored in TCRdb, this immuneACCESS dataset retains in-frame rearrangements with V and J assigned. A fraction of the clones does not appear; measured against another copy, unresolved V genes explain less than half of the discrepancy, and the remainder lacks a known reason. V, J and clone size derive from that table, while D and trimming were established from the DNA sequence. For this sample the table gives about 2 million clones, of which about 95% were detected only once. The top ten clones comprise about 1.1% of the sample.

CD8 naive samples consisted of CD45RO-negative cells that were positively selected for CCR7, yielding a CD45RA+CCR7+ population without TemRA cells. The donors were healthy, HIV-negative adults with no recently reported acute infections or vaccinations. Every donor was a Caucasian adult residing in Nashville, Tennessee, USA. Blood was obtained by leukapheresis, after which PBMCs were separated by Ficoll-Histopaque density gradient centrifugation and cryopreserved in liquid nitrogen vapor phase. Purity and quantity of every magnetically sorted T cell population were checked by analytical flow cytometry. From each sorted fraction, genomic DNA was isolated and quantified by UV absorbance on a Nanodrop 2000c. Worth noting for this clone: Its cognate antigen has yet to be identified. Nothing much larger sits one base from this clone, and base qualities are not available.

Reading from cysteine to phenylalanine, the CDR3 counts 18 amino acids. Kept here is only the CDR3 DNA, which spans 54 bases and is read in frame from base 1. CDR1 and CDR2 are read off the germline V gene (reference sequence) as SEHNR and FQNEAQ. Relative to germline, V is 5 bases shorter and J is 1 base shorter, with 23 bases between their ends. Sequenced sample: naive CD8+ T cells sorted from blood. The cell subset or site label, read with the paper, signifies: CD45RA+CCR7+. This sequence was found in a man between 18 and 35 years old in good health. Recombination linked TRBV7-9 to TRBJ2-5, with the D gene possibly TRBD1 or TRBD2, each one fitting 6 bases. The CDR3: CASSDDFYDRRGQETQYF. Read as DNA, the sequence is TGTGCCAGCAGCGACGACTTCTACGACAGGAGGGGCCAAGAGACCCAGTACTTC.